This is a list of T cell receptor beta chains from one sample in a study of T cell responses to AZD1222 COVID-19 vaccine. The protocol was immunoSEQ multiplex PCR, while the TCRdb copy is restricted to in-frame clones and leaves out a portion. The table includes roughly 250,000 clones, 85% to 95% detected once. The sequences come from peripheral blood, collected on day 0 of AZD1222 vaccination. All receptors derive from an adult in good health. Both conserved end residues are part of each CDR3. The order of the fields is V gene, J gene, D gene, clone size, CDR3 DNA, CDR3 protein. A D gene is named only where the DNA matches it firmly. Not all rows give a size; the values are once, few, many and, for expanded clones, a class.

TRBV7-2	TRBJ2-3	TRBD2	once	TGTGCCAGCAGCTTAGACAGCGGGAGGGGTACAGATACGCAGTATTTT	CASSLDSGRGTDTQYF
TRBV5-6	TRBJ2-1	TRBD2	-	TGTGCCAGCCTCGCTAGCGGCCTCAGCTCCTACAATGAGCAGTTCTTC	CASLASGLSSYNEQFF
TRBV6-1	TRBJ2-5	-	-	TGTGCCAGCAGTGAAGCGGGGGCAGGGCGAGAGACCCAGTACTTC	CASSEAGAGRETQYF
TRBV6-1	TRBJ1-2	-	few	TGTGCCAGCAGTGAAGTTTTGGCGGGGGGCGGCTATGGCTACACCTTC	CASSEVLAGGGYGYTF
TRBV19	TRBJ2-7	TRBD1	-	TGTGCCAGTAGTATTCCCGGGACAGGGGGCTACGAGCAGTACTTC	CASSIPGTGGYEQYF
TRBV5-4	TRBJ2-1	TRBD2	-	TGTGCCAGCAGCTGGGGACTAGCGGGGGGCCAATACAATGAGCAGTTCTTC	CASSWGLAGGQYNEQFF
TRBV19	TRBJ1-4	-	-	TGTGCCAGTAGTTTTACGGGGCTCTATGAAAAACTGTTTTTT	CASSFTGLYEKLFF
TRBV7-3	TRBJ1-1	TRBD1	-	TGTGCCAGCAGCTTGCAGGGGGCTACGAACACTGAAGCTTTCTTT	CASSLQGATNTEAFF
TRBV6-5	TRBJ2-3	-	-	TGTGCCAGCAAACTTACCACAGATACGCAGTATTTT	CASKLTTDTQYF
TRBV6-5	TRBJ2-2	-	-	TGTGCCAGCAGTTACGCCAACACCGGGGAGCTGTTTTTT	CASSYANTGELFF
TRBV28	TRBJ2-1	TRBD2	-	TGTGCCAGCAGTTTAGGAGCTAGCGGGGGACTCTTC	CASSLGASGGLF
TRBV27	TRBJ1-4	-	-	TGTGCCAGCGGTTCCGGGACACGCCCGGAAAAACTGTTTTTT	CASGSGTRPEKLFF
TRBV6-2/TRBV6-3	TRBJ1-3	-	-	TGTGCCAGCAGTAAAGGACAGCACTCTGGAAACACCATATATTTT	CASSKGQHSGNTIYF
TRBV18	TRBJ2-1	TRBD1	-	TGTGCCAGCTCACCACCCTCCCAACAGGGGAATGAGCAGTTCTTC	CASSPPSQQGNEQFF
TRBV6-5	TRBJ2-1	-	-	TGTGCCAGCATACCAGGAGGCTACAATGAGCAGTTCTTC	CASIPGGYNEQFF
TRBV28	TRBJ2-3	TRBD2	-	TGTGCCAGCAGTTTACCGGGACTAGACACAGATACGCAGTATTTT	CASSLPGLDTDTQYF
TRBV2	TRBJ1-6	-	few	TGTGCCAGCATGAGGGAGGGACTTCTTAATTCACCCCTCCACTTT	CASMREGLLNSPLHF
TRBV2	TRBJ1-5	TRBD1	-	TGTGCCAGCAGTGGGGACAGGTCCAATCAGCCCCAGCATTTT	CASSGDRSNQPQHF
TRBV3-1/TRBV3-2	TRBJ1-6	-	-	TGTGCCAGCAGCCAAGGGTTCACCCTGGGTTCACCCCTCCACTTT	CASSQGFTLGSPLHF
TRBV19	TRBJ1-5	-	-	TGTGCCAGTAGTATAGAGATAGGGAATCAGCCCCAGCATTTT	CASSIEIGNQPQHF
TRBV28	TRBJ1-2	-	-	-	CASSTSGDPGHYGYTF
TRBV9	TRBJ2-1	-	-	TGTGCCAGCAGCGCCCTCGGGGACAATGAGCAGTTCTTC	CASSALGDNEQFF
TRBV7-9	TRBJ2-1	-	-	TGTGCCAGCAGCCCCCTGCTAGGCCGGGAGCAGTTCTTC	CASSPLLGREQFF
TRBV6-1	TRBJ1-2	-	-	TGTGCCAGCAGTGAAGGGAGGGCAGGCTTAGGTAAAGGCTACACCTTC	CASSEGRAGLGKGYTF
TRBV19	TRBJ2-7	-	few	TGTGCCAGTAGTCCCGGGAACTACGAGCAGTACTTC	CASSPGNYEQYF
TRBV6-5	TRBJ2-5	-	-	TGTGCCAGCAGTTACTCCGGGGTCTACCAAGAGACCCAGTACTTC	CASSYSGVYQETQYF
TRBV5-4	TRBJ1-2	TRBD1	-	TGTGCCAGCAGCTTGGCCGGCAGGGGGGACTATGGCTACACCTTC	CASSLAGRGDYGYTF
TRBV9	TRBJ1-1	-	-	TGTGCCAGCAGCCCCCTAAACACTGAAGCTTTCTTT	CASSPLNTEAFF
TRBV5-4	TRBJ2-4	-	-	TGTGCCAGCAGCTTAACAGGCGAAAACATTCAGTACTTC	CASSLTGENIQYF
TRBV24-1	TRBJ1-1	-	-	TGTGCCACCAGTGGCGCAGGGAACACTGAAGCTTTCTTT	CATSGAGNTEAFF
TRBV28	TRBJ1-2	-	-	TGTGCCAGCAGTTTTGCCCAGAACTATGGCTACACCTTC	CASSFAQNYGYTF
TRBV2	TRBJ1-4	-	-	TGTGCCAGCTCCGGGGTCGCAACTAATGAAAAACTGTTTTTT	CASSGVATNEKLFF
TRBV5-1	TRBJ2-7	-	-	TGCGCCAGCAGCTTCAGGGCTGGAGACTCCGAGCAGTACTTC	CASSFRAGDSEQYF
TRBV6-5	TRBJ2-3	-	-	TGTGCCAGCAGCCGCGGGATAGGGGGGAATACGCAGTATTTT	CASSRGIGGNTQYF
TRBV28	TRBJ2-5	-	-	TGTGCCAGCAGCTCCGGAAGCAGACTAGGTGGGGAGACCCAGTACTTC	CASSSGSRLGGETQYF
TRBV7-9	TRBJ1-2	-	few	TGTGCCAGCAGTCTCATAGCCCCCTCTAACTATGGCTACACCTTC	CASSLIAPSNYGYTF
TRBV6-5	TRBJ1-6	TRBD1	-	TGTGCCAGCAGGGCCGGGACAGCCAATTCACCCCTCCACTTT	CASRAGTANSPLHF
TRBV5-1	TRBJ2-1	-	-	TGCGCCAGCAGGGTAGCCCGATCCTTCTACAATGAGCAGTTCTTC	CASRVARSFYNEQFF
TRBV7-2	TRBJ1-1	TRBD1	few	TGTGCCAGCAGCCGCGACAGGGCTGAAGCTTTCTTT	CASSRDRAEAFF